Following are 9 T cell receptor beta chains from one sample sequenced in a study of beta chain features in type 1 diabetes (dated by TCRdb to 2016 to 2018). Library prep was done by the immunoSEQ multiplex PCR assay. The entire isolated RNA was reverse transcribed using the High Capacity cDNA Reverse Transcription Kit, and thus expressed TCRB transcripts were sequenced. TCRdb provides this immuneACCESS table in a form limited to in-frame rearrangements. Some clones are lacking; in checked studies, under half of them reflect an unresolved V gene, and why the rest are absent is not known. In all, the sample holds about 270,000 clones, and 14% of those were seen once. Around 0.03% of the sample rests with the top ten. The sample was naive CD4+ T cells from blood. Explained via the paper, the cell subset or site label denotes: true naive CD4+ T cells. The receptors come from a woman aged 40 to 50 in good health.

The rearrangement joins TRBV5-4 to TRBJ2-7; possible D gene TRBD1, 5 bases. Germline CDR1 SGHNT, CDR2 YYREEE (reference sequence). Trimming shortened V by 2 bases and J by 3 bases, and 6 bases separated the two germline ends. CDR3 size: 12 residues. CDR3: CASSFDSYEQYF. Written as DNA, the CDR3 is TGTGCCAGCAGCTTTGACAGCTACGAGCAGTACTTC.

This clone was recorded a few times. The V gene is TRBV12-5, the J gene TRBJ2-5; maybe TRBD1 (6 bases). This CDR3 has 14 residues. CDR1 is LGHNT and CDR2 is FRNRAP in the germline V gene. Trimming pared 2 bases from V and 4 bases from J, leaving 11 bases between. The CDR3 DNA sequence: TGTGCTAGTGGTTTGAGAGTAGGGGGAGAGACCCAGTACTTC. This gives the protein CASGLRVGGETQYF. Supplemented by reference TRBV12-5 and TRBJ2-5, the full variable domain reads DARVTQTPRHKVTEMGQEVTMRCQPILGHNTVFWYRQTMMQGLELLAYFRNRAPLDDSGMPKDRFSAEMPDATLATLKIQPSEPRDSAVYFCASGLRVGGETQYFGPGTRLLVL.

The chain carries TRBV6-1 and TRBJ1-1; D might be TRBD1 (5 bases). Germline CDR1 MNHNS, CDR2 SASEGT. The CDR3 contains 16 residues. Deletions cut 3 bases from V and 1 base from J, with 15 bases between. The CDR3 region is CASSDPKTVWNTEAFF. In DNA form, the CDR3 reads TGTGCCAGCAGTGACCCTAAGACAGTTTGGAACACTGAAGCTTTCTTT.

This chain links TRBV19 with TRBJ2-5; D not certain. The J call is in doubt because the DNA end fits TRBJ2-7 better. This CDR3 region has 12 residues. The germline V gene has CDR1 LNHDA and CDR2 SQIVND (reference sequence). CDR3 in amino acids: CASNPGWGEQYF. CDR3 bases: TGTGCCAGTAACCCGGGTTGGGGCGAGCAGTACTTC.

This clone was observed a handful of times. The chain is built from TRBV5-1 and TRBJ2-1; 8 nucleotides align to TRBD2. There are 13 residues in the CDR3. Germline loops: CDR1 SGHRS, CDR2 YFSETQ. V was pared by 4 bases and J by 13 bases, with 10 bases of the junction left unmatched. The CDR3 region is CASSREGRGRQFF. The DNA of the CDR3 is TGCGCCAGCAGCCGGGAGGGACGCGGGCGCCAGTTCTTC.

This clone has only a few counts. The rearrangement uses TRBV19 and TRBJ1-2; maybe TRBD1 (6 bases). CDR3 length: 14 amino acids. Germline V CDR1 and CDR2: LNHDA, SQIVND (reference sequence). Trimming took 8 bases from V and 2 from J, leaving 15 bases between them. The CDR3 protein is CASWSRTENYGYTF. CDR3 sequence (DNA): TGTGCCAGTTGGAGTCGGACAGAGAACTATGGCTACACCTTC.

Worth noting for this clone: Other DNA sequences in this sample translate to the same CDR3. The chain carries TRBV9 and TRBJ2-7, with D maybe TRBD1 (6 bases). This CDR3 is 14 amino acids long. With 0 bases removed from V and 2 bases from J, the gap between germline ends came to 9 bases. Germline CDR1 SGDLS, CDR2 YYNGEE. The CDR3, as DNA: TGTGCCAGCAGCGTAGGAGGGGGAACCTACGAGCAGTACTTC. Residues: CASSVGGGTYEQYF.

The rearrangement joins TRBV5-4 to TRBJ2-5; D possibly corresponds to TRBD1 (6 bases). The CDR3 is made up of 14 amino acids. V was shortened by 6 bases and J by 1 base, with 13 bases between the two germline ends. Germline-derived CDR1 and CDR2 are SGHNT and YYREEE (reference sequence). DNA of the CDR3: TGTGCCAGCAAAGGAAGACAGGCCCAAGAGACCCAGTACTTC. It encodes CASKGRQAQETQYF.

J is TRBJ1-1 and V is TRBV18, with 7 bases lining up with TRBD1. Germline-derived CDR1 and CDR2 are KGHSH and LQKENI. V gave up 6 bases and J gave up 4 bases; unmatched junction bases: 11. CDR3 length: 15 residues. Here the CDR3 reads CASSETGARGTEAFF. CDR3 in DNA: TGTGCCAGCTCCGAAACAGGGGCTAGGGGCACTGAAGCTTTCTTT. Variable domain in full (rest from reference TRBV18 and TRBJ1-1): NAGVMQNPRHLVRRRGQEARLRCSPMKGHSHVYWYRQLPEEGLKFMVYLQKENIIDESGMPKERFSAEFPKEGPSILRIQQVVRGDSAAYFCASSETGARGTEAFFGQGTRLTVV.